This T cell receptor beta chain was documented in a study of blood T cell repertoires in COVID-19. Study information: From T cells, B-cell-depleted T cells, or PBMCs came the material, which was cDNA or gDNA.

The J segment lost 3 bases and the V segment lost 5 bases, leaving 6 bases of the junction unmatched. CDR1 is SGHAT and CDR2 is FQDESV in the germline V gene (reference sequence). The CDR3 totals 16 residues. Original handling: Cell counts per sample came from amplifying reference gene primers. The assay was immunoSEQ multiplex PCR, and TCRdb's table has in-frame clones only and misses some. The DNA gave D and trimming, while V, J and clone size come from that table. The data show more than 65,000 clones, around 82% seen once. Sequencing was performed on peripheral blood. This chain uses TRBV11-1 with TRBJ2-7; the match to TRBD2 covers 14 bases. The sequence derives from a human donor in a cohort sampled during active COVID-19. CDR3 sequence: CASSPPGTSGGYEQYF. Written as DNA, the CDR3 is TGTGCCAGCAGCCCGCCCGGGACTAGCGGGGGCTACGAGCAGTACTTC.